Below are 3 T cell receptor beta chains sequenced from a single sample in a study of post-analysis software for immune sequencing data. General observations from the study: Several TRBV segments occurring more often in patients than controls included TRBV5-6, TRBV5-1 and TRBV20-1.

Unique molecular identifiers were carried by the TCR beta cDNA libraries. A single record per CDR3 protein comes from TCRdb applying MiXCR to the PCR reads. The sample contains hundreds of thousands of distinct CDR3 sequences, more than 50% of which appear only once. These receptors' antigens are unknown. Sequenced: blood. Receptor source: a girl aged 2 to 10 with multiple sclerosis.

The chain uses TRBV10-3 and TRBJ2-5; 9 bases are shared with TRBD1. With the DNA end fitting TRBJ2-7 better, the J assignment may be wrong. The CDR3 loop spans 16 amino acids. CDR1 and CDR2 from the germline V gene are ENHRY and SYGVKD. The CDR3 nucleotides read TGTGCCATCAGAATAGGGGACAGGGCTACCTCCTACGAGCAGTACTTC. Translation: CAIRIGDRATSYEQYF.

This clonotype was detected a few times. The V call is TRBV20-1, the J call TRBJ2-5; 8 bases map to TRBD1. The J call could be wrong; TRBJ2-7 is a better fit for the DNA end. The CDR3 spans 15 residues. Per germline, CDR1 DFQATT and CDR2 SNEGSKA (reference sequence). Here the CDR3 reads CSARDYRTGTYEQYF. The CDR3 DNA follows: TGCAGTGCTAGAGATTACAGGACAGGGACTTACGAGCAGTACTTC.

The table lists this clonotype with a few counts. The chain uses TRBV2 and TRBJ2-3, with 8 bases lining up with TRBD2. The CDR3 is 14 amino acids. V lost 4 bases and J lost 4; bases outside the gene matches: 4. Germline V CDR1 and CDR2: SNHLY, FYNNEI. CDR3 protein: CASSGGLAPDTQYF. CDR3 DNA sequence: TGTGCCAGCAGTGGCGGACTAGCCCCAGATACGCAGTATTTT.